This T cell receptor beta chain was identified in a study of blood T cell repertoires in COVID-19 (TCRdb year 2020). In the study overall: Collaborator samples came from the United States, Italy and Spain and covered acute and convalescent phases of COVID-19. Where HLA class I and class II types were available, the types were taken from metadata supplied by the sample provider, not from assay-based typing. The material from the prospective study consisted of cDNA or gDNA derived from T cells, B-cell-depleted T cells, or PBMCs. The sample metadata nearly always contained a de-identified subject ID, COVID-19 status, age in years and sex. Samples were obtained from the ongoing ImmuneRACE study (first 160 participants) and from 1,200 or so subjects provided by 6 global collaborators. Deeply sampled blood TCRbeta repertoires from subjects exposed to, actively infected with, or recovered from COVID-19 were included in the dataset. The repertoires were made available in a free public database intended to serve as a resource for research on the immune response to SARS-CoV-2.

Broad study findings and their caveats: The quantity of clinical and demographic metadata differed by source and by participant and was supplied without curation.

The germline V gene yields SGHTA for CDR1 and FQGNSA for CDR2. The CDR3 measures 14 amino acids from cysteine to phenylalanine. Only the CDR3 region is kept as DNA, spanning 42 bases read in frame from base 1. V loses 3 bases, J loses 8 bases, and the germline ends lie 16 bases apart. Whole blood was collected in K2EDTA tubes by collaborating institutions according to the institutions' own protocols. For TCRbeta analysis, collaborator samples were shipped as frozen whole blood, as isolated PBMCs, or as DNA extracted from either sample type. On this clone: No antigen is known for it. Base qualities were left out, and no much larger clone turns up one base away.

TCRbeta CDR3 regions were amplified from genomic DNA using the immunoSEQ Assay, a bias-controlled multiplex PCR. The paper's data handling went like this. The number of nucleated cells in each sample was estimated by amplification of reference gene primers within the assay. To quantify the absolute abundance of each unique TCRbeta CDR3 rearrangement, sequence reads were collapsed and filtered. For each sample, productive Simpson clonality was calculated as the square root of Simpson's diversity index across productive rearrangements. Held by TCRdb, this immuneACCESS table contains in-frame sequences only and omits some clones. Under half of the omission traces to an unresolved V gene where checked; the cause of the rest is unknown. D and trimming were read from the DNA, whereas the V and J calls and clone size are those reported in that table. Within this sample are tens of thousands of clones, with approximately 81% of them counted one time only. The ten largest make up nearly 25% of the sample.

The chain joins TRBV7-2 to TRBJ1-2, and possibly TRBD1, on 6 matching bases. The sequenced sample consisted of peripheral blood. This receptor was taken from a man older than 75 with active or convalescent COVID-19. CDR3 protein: CASSFSAGEGGYTF. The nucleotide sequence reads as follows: TGTGCCAGCAGCTTTTCGGCAGGGGAAGGAGGCTACACCTTC.